This entry is about one TCR beta chain. Measured with immunoSEQ multiplex PCR; TCRdb has only the in-frame clones, and not every one. The data hold 70,000 or so clones, with around 93% observed a single time. The CDR3 contains 17 residues. Trimming at V came to 3 bases and at J to 7 bases, leaving 14 bases not matched to a gene. CDR1 is MDHEN, CDR2 SYDVKM, per germline. The source of the sample is a study of technical replicates of blood from a handful of donors. V and J are TRBV28 and TRBJ2-1; 8 bases fit TRBD2. The sequencing sample was made of T cells isolated from PBMCs. The sequence was collected from a human donor in good health. The CDR3: CASSFGLAPRGGNEQFF. CDR3 nucleotide sequence: TGTGCCAGCAGTTTTGGACTAGCCCCGAGAGGGGGTAATGAGCAGTTCTTC. The full variable domain, in which reference TRBV28 and TRBJ2-1 provide the parts outside the CDR3, is DVKVTQSSRYLVKRTGEKVFLECVQDMDHENMFWYRQDPGLGLRLIYFSYDVKMKEKGDIPEGYSVSREKKERFSLILESASTNQTSMYLCASSFGLAPRGGNEQFFGPGTRLTVL.